This T cell receptor beta chain comes out of a study of blood T cell repertoires in COVID-19. Overall study: COVID-19 samples collected from the United States, Italy and Spain covered acute and convalescent phases.

There are a few counts of this clone. Measured with immunoSEQ multiplex PCR; TCRdb has only the in-frame clones, and not every one. The data contain 56,000 or so clones, around nine tenths of them singletons. The V end was cut by 0 bases, the J end by 0 bases, with 11 bases between. The germline CDR1 and CDR2 sequences are SGHRS and YFSETQ. This CDR3 contains 16 residues. The chain carries TRBV5-1 and TRBJ2-3; D is perhaps TRBD2 (5 bases). The receptor was isolated from a woman of 80 years or more with active COVID-19. Sequencing used peripheral blood. This CDR3 reads CASSLDPGFSTDTQYF. CDR3 DNA sequence: TGCGCCAGCAGCTTGGATCCGGGGTTTAGCACAGATACGCAGTATTTT.